The T cell receptor (beta chain) described here comes from a study of T cell clonotyping in hematopoietic cell transplantation. Turning to the study itself: Pretransplant recipient samples were taken after cytoreduction.

Regarding the study as a whole: Recipient TCR diversity dropped after transplant; expanded clonotypes rose from day 30 to 180. At the given depth, recipient repertoires were over 95% de novo clonotypes.

Assay used: immunoSEQ multiplex PCR; TCRdb lists only in-frame clones, some missing. The sample includes about 14,000 clones, roughly 88% of them seen just once. The V and J ends lost 5 bases and 9 bases, in that order; junction bases with no gene match: 13. Germline V gene lookup returns CDR1 KGHSH and CDR2 LQKENI. This CDR3 comprises 15 residues. A remark on this clone: Its antigen is still unknown.

Time point here: recipient sample about 28 days before transplant, after cytoreduction. Blood collection times were about day -28 and days 30, 100, 180 posttransplant. This receptor was obtained from a man aged 55 to 70 with acute myeloid leukemia. Some clones in this sample may be carry-over from other donors' samples. The rearrangement uses TRBV18 and TRBJ2-1, with TRBD2 identical over 7 bases. This material consisted of peripheral blood mononuclear cells, taken before stem cell transplant. The CDR3 sequence: CASSGASKTGGEQFF. DNA of the CDR3: TGTGCCAGCTCAGGGGCTTCAAAAACGGGGGGTGAGCAGTTCTTC.